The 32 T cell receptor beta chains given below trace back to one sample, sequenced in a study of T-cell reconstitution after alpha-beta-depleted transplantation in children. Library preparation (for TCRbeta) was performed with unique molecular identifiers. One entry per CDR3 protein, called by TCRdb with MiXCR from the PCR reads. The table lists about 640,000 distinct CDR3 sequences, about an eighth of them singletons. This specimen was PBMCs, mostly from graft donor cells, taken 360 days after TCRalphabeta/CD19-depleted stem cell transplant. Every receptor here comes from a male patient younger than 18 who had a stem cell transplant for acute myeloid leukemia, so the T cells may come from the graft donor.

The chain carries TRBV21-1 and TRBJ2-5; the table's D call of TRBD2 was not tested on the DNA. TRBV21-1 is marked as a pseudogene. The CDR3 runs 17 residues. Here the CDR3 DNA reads TGTGCCAGCAGCAACGGGACTAGCGGGACATGCTGGGAGACCCAGTACTTC. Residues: CASSNGTSGTCWETQYF.

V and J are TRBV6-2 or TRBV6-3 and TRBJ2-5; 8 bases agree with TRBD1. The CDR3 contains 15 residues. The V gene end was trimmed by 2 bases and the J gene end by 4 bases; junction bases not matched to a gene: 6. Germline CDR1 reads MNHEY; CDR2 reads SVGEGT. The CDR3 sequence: CASSYGDRSVETQYF. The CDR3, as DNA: TGTGCCAGCAGTTACGGGGACAGGAGTGTAGAGACCCAGTACTTC.

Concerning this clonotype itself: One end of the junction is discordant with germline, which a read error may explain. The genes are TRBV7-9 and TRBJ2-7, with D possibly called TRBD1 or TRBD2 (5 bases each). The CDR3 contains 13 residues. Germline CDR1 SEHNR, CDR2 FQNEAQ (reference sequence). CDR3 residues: CVSSRDPRYEQYF. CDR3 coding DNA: TGTGTCAGCAGCCGGGACCCTAGGTACGAGCAGTACTTC.

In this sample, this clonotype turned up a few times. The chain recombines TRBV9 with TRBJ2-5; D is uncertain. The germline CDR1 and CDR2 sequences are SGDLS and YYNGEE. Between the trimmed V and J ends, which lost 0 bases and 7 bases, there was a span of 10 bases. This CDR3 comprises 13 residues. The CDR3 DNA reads TGTGCCAGCAGCGTAGATGCAAGGTCGACCCAGTACTTC. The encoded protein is CASSVDARSTQYF.

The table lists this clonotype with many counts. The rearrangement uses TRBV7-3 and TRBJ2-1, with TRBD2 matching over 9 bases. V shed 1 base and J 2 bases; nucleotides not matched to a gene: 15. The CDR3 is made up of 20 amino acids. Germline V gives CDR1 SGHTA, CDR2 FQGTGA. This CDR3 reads CASSLRFSGRSYSPYNEQFF. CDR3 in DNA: TGTGCCAGCAGCTTAAGGTTTAGCGGGAGATCATATAGTCCCTACAATGAGCAGTTCTTC.

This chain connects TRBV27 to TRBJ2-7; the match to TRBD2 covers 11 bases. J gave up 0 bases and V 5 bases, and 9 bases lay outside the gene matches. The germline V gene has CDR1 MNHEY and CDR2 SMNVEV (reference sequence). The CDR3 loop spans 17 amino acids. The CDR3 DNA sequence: TGTGCCAGCAGTCCGGAGATAGCGGGAGGGCCCTCCTACGAGCAGTACTTC. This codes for CASSPEIAGGPSYEQYF.

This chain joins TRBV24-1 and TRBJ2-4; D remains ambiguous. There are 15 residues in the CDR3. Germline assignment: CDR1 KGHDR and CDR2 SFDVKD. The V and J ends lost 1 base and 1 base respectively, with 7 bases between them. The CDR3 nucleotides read TGTGCCACCAGTGATTTAAAGCAGGCCAAAAACATTCAGTACTTC. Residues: CATSDLKQAKNIQYF.

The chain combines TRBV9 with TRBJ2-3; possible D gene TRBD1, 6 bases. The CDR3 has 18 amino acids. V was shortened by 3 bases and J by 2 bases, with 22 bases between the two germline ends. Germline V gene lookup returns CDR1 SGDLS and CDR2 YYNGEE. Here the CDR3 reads CASSAPLGAPSSTDTQYF. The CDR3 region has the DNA TGTGCCAGCAGCGCACCTCTGGGGGCGCCCTCATCCACAGATACGCAGTATTTT.

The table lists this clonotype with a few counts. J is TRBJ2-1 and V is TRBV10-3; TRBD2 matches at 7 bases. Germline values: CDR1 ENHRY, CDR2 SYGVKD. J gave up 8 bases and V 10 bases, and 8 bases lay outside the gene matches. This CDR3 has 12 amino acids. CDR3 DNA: TGTGCCACCAGGGTAGCGGGCGATGAGCAGTTCTTC. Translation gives CATRVAGDEQFF.

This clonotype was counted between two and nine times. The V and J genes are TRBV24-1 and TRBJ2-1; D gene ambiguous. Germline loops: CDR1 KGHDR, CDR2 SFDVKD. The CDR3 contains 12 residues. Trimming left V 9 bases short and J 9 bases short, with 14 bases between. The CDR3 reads CATESVVGEQFF. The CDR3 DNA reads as TGTGCCACCGAGAGCGTTGTCGGTGAGCAGTTCTTC.

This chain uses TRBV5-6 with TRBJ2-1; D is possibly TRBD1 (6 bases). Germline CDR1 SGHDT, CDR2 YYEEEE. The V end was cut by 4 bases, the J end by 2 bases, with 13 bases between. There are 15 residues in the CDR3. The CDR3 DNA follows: TGTGCCAGCAGCCGAGGGACACCAGCCTACAATGAGCAGTTCTTC. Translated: CASSRGTPAYNEQFF.

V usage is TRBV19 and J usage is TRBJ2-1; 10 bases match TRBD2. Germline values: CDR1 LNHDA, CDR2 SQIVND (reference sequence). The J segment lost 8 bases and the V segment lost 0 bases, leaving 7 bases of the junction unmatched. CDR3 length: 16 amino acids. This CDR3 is CASSIDAPLAGDEQFF. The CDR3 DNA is TGTGCCAGTAGTATAGATGCCCCCCTAGCGGGGGATGAGCAGTTCTTC.

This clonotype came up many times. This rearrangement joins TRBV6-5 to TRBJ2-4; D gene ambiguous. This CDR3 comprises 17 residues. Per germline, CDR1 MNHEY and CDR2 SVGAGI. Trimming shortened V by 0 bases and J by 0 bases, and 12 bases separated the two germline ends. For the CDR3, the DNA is TGTGCCAGCAGTTACTCGATACCTTGGGTAGCCAAAAACATTCAGTACTTC. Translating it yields CASSYSIPWVAKNIQYF.

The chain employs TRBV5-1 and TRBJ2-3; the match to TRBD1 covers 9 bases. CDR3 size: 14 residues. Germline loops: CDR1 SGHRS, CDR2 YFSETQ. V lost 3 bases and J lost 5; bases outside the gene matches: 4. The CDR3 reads CASSYRQGEDTQYF. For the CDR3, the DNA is TGCGCCAGCAGCTACAGACAGGGGGAAGATACGCAGTATTTT.

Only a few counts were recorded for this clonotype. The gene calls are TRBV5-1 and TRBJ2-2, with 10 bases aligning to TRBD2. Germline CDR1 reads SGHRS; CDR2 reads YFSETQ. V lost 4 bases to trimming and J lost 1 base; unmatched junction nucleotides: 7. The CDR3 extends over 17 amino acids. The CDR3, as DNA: TGCGCCAGCAGCACAGGACTAGCGGCGCTGAACACCGGGGAGCTGTTTTTT. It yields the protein CASSTGLAALNTGELFF.

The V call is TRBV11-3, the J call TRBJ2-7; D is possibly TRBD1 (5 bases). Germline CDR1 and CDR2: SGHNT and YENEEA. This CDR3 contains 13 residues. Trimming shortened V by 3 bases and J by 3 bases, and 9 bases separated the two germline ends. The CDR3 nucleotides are TGTGCCAGCAGCTTCGGACACCACTACGAGCAGTACTTC. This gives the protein CASSFGHHYEQYF.

For the CDR3, the DNA is TGCGCCAGCAGCCAAGTGGGTTTGAGCTCCTACAATGAGCAGTTCTTC. This encodes CASSQVGLSSYNEQFF. The V gene is TRBV4-3, the J gene TRBJ2-1; D gene unclear. V was clipped by 1 base and J by 0 bases, with 10 bases between them. The CDR3 has 16 amino acids. Per germline, CDR1 LGHNA and CDR2 YSLEER.

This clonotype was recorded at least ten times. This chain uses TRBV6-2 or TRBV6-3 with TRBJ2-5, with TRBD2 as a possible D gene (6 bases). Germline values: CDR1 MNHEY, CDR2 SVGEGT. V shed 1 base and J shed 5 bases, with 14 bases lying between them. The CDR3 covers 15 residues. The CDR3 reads CASSYFGGDAETQYF. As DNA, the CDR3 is TGTGCCAGCAGTTACTTCGGGGGAGATGCGGAGACCCAGTACTTC.

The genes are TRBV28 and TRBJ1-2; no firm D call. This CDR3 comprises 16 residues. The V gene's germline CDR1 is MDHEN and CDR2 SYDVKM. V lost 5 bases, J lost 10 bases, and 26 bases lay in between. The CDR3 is CASSPMPQTLIRAYTF. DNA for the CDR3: TGTGCCAGCAGTCCCATGCCCCAAACCTTAATCCGTGCCTACACCTTC.

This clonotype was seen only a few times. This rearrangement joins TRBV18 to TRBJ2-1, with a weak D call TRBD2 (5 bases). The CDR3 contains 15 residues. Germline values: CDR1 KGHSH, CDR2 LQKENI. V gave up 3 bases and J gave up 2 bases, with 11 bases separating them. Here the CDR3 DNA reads TGTGCCAGCTCACCTGCGGGCCCGACCTACAATGAGCAGTTCTTC. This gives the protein CASSPAGPTYNEQFF.

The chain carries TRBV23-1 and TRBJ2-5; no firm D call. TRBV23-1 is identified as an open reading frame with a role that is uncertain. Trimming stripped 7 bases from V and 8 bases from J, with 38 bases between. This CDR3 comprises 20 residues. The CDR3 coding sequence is TGCGCCAGCAACATACTTTCGCCTTTCCACCGAGAAACGCGGAGTAGCACCCAGTACTTC. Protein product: CASNILSPFHRETRSSTQYF.

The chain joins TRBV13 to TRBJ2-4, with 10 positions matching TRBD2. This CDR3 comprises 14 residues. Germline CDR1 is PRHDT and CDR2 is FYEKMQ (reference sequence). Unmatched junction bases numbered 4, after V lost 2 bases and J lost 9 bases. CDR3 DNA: TGTGCCAGCAGCTTACTAGCGGGAGCGGGCATTCAGTACTTC. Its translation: CASSLLAGAGIQYF.

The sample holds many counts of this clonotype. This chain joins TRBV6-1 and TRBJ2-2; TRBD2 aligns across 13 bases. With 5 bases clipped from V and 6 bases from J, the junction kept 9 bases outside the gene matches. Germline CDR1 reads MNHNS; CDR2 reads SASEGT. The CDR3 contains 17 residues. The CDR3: CASSHGLAGEFAGELFF. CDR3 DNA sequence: TGTGCCAGCAGTCATGGACTAGCGGGAGAGTTTGCCGGGGAGCTGTTTTTT.

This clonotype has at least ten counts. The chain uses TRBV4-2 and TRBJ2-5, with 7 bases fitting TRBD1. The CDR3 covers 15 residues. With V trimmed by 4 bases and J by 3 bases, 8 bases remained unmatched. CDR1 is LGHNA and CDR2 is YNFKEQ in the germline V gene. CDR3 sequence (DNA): TGTGCCAGCAGCCGGGACAGTCAATTGGAAGAGACCCAGTACTTC. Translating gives CASSRDSQLEETQYF.

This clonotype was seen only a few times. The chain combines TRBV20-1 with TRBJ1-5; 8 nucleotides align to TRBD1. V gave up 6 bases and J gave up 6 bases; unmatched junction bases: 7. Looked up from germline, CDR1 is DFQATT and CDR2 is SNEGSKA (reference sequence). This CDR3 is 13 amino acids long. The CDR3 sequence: CSAQTGASQPQHF. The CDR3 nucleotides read TGCAGTGCCCAGACAGGGGCTTCTCAGCCCCAGCATTTT.

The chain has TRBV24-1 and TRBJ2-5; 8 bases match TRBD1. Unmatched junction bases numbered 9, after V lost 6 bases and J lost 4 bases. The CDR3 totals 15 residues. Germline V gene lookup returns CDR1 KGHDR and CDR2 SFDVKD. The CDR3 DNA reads TGTGCCACCAGTTCGGACAGGGTTGGGATAGAGACCCAGTACTTC. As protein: CATSSDRVGIETQYF.

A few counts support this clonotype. As DNA, the CDR3 is TGTGCCAGCAGTTATTTAAAGTTCGGCAGCACCTACGAGCAGTACTTC. Protein sequence: CASSYLKFGSTYEQYF. The chain is built from TRBV6-5 and TRBJ2-7; D not certain. CDR1 and CDR2 from the germline V gene are MNHEY and SVGAGI. V was pared by 3 bases and J by 2 bases, with 17 bases between. The CDR3 is made up of 16 amino acids.

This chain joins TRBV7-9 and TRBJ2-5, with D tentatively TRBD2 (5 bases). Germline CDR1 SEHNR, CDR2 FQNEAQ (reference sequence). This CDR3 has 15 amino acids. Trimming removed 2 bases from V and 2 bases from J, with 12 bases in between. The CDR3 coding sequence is TGTGCCAGCAGCTTAAAGAGCGGTATTCAAGAGACCCAGTACTTC. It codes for CASSLKSGIQETQYF.

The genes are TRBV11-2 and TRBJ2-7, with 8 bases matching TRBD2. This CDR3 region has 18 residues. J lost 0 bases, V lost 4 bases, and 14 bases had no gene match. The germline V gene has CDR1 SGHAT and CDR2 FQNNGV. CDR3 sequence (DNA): TGTGCCAGCAGCTCTATGGTGAGGGGACTAGTCTTCTCCTACGAGCAGTACTTC. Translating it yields CASSSMVRGLVFSYEQYF.

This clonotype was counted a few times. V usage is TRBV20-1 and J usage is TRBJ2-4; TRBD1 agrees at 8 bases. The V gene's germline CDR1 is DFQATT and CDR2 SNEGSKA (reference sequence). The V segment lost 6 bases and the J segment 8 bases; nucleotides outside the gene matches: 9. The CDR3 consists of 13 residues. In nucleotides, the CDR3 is TGCAGTGCCCCGACAGGGGTCGGTGACATTCAGTACTTC. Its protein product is CSAPTGVGDIQYF.

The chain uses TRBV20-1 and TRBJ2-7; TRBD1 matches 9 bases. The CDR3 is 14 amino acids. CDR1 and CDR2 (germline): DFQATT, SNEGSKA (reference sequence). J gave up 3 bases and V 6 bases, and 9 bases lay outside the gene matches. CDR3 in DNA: TGCAGTGCCCCGGGACAGGGAGTTCTCTACGAGCAGTACTTC. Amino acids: CSAPGQGVLYEQYF.

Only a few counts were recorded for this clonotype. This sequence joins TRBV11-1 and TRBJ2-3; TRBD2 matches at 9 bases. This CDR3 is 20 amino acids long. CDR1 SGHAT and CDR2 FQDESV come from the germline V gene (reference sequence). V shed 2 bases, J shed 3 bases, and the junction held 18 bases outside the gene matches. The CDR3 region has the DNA TGTGCCAGCAGCTTAATGGCCCAGGGACTAGCCGAACCCCGGACAGATACGCAGTATTTT. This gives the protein CASSLMAQGLAEPRTDTQYF.